This TCR beta chain was observed in a study of T cell responses to AZD1222 COVID-19 vaccine. The V end was cut by 4 bases, the J end by 7 bases, with 17 bases between. The CDR3 is made up of 15 amino acids. Germline-derived CDR1 and CDR2 are MNHEY and SVGAGI. Sequenced by immunoSEQ multiplex PCR; TCRdb stores in-frame clones only, minus some. The repertoire consists of about 170,000 clones, with around 91% occurring once and the leading ten covering approximately 6.9%. General study points: Regions 160-218 and 743-854 held dominance among vaccine-associated CD4 TCRs, which spanned spike. None of the repertoires were sampled until the peak T cell response had passed. Donors, mostly white British, included more females; clonal diversity was possibly underestimated. AZD1222 recipients seropositive at baseline numbered only 5 or 6.

Points on this clone: Its antigen is not identified.

This TCR was sampled from an adult in good health. V is TRBV6-5 and J is TRBJ2-1; D is tentatively TRBD1 or TRBD2 (5 bases each). The sequencing here drew on peripheral blood, taken on day 0 of AZD1222 vaccination. The CDR3 DNA reads as TGTGCCAGCAGTTTCGCGGGTGGGGGTTATAATGAGCAGTTCTTC. Translating gives CASSFAGGGYNEQFF.